This T cell receptor beta chain emerged from a study of blood T cells in healthy people across ages. The study, taken as a whole, reports: The study could not conclusively compare naive and antigen-experienced cells, given its unsorted PBMCs.

As concerns this clonotype: Its antigen is not known.

The length of the CDR3 is 11 residues. Trimming took off 3 bases at V and 10 bases at J, with 8 bases between the two ends. CDR1 KGHDR and CDR2 SFDVKD come from the germline V gene. A J-beta primer mix and a sample-barcoded 5' primer were used in a second PCR of about 7 to 12 cycles. MiXCR, applied by TCRdb to the 5' RACE reads, yields one record per CDR3 protein. The sample shows 850,000 to 1,100,000 distinct CDR3 sequences, 35% to 40% of them seen only once. The genes are TRBV24-1 and TRBJ1-2; D is perhaps TRBD1 (5 bases). The sequenced sample was blood. This sequence originates from a man younger than 30 in good health. Written as DNA, the CDR3 is TGTGCCACCAGTGATGGGGGTGACTACACCTTC. This sequence encodes CATSDGGDYTF.